This TCR beta chain was retrieved from a study of T-cell memory formation after mild COVID-19. Across the study: Clusters of TCRs were largely donor specific. Study-wide points: CD4+ contracting clones lay mainly in CM and EM, CD8+ ones in EMRA.

On this clonotype itself: Its antigen is undetermined.

From the 5' RACE reads, TCRdb called clonotypes with MiXCR, one entry per CDR3 protein. The table lists 150,000 or so distinct CDR3 sequences, approximately 14% of them singletons, with around an eighth in the top ten. The sequenced sample consisted of PBMCs or a T cell subset sorted from them (not recorded which). This sequence originates from an adult woman who had mild COVID-19 (a few samples of this study predate the infection). Cell type and time point are not known.

The CDR3, as DNA: TGTGCCAGCAGCCCGACAGGGGGCTGGAGAGCTTTCTTT. This gives the protein CASSPTGGWRAFF. The rearrangement links TRBV7-2 to TRBJ1-1, with TRBD1 matching over 10 bases. This CDR3 contains 13 residues. Germline CDR1 and CDR2: SGHTA and FQGNSA. The V segment lost 5 bases and the J segment 10 bases; nucleotides outside the gene matches: 7. The whole variable domain, filled in from reference TRBV7-2 and TRBJ1-1, reads GAGVSQSPSNKVTEKGKDVELRCDPISGHTALYWYRQSLGQGLEFLIYFQGNSAPDKSGLPSDRFSAERTGGSVSTLTIQRTQQEDSAVYLCASSPTGGWRAFFGQGTRLTVV.